This T cell receptor (beta chain) was retrieved from a study of cytomegalovirus exposure and HLA in healthy donors. 60 Vbeta and 13 Jbeta primers were used in PCR. Sequencing was performed with immunoSEQ multiplex PCR; in TCRdb, only in-frame clones are kept and a portion is missing. The sample has more than 110,000 clones, approximately 70% seen once; the top ten hold about an eighth. V was pared by 0 bases and J by 4 bases, with 5 bases of the junction left unmatched. From germline, CDR1 is SGDLS and CDR2 YYNGEE. This CDR3 spans 16 amino acids. Concerning this clone: No antigen is known for it.

Study outcomes and limitations: Highest at DRB1 and lowest at HLA-C, TCR association rates differed among HLA loci in a later analysis. Overall, around 160 TCR beta chains were annotated as cytomegalovirus-associated. Productive status was seen about 90% or about 30% of the time for most TCR beta V segments in an earlier analysis.

This sequence was found in a human donor in good health. The gene calls are TRBV9 and TRBJ2-3; 10 nucleotides align to TRBD2. Sequencing used PBMCs. For the CDR3, the DNA is TGTGCCAGCAGCGTAGGAGCGGGGGGGACGGCAGATACGCAGTATTTT. Protein product: CASSVGAGGTADTQYF.